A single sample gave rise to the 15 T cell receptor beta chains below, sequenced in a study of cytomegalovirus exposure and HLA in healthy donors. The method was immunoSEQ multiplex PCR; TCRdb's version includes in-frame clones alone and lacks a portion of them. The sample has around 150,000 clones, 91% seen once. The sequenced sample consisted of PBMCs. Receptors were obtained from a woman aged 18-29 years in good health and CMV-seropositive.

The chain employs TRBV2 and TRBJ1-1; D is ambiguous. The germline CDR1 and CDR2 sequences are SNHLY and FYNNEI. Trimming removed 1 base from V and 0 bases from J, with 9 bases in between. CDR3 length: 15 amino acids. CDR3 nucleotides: TGTGCCAGCAGTGAAGAACAGATCATGAACACTGAAGCTTTCTTT. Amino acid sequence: CASSEEQIMNTEAFF.

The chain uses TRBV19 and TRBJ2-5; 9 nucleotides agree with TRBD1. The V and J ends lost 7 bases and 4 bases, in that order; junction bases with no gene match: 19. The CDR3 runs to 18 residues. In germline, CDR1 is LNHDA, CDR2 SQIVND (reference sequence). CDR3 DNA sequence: TGTGCCAGTAAAAGAGAGCACCTGACAGGGGGGTACGGAGAGACCCAGTACTTC. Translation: CASKREHLTGGYGETQYF.

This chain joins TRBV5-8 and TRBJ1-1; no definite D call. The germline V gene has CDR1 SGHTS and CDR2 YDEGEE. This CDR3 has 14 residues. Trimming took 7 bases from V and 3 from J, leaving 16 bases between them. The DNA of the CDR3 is TGTGCCAGCGACTTAGGAGGGTTGGACACTGAAGCTTTCTTT. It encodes CASDLGGLDTEAFF.

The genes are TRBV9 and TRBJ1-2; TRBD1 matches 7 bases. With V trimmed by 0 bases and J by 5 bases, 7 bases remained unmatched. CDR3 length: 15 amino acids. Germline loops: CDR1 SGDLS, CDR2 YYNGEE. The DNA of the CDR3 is TGTGCCAGCAGCGTAGCTGGGGCAGGGGGGTATGGCTACACCTTC. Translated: CASSVAGAGGYGYTF.

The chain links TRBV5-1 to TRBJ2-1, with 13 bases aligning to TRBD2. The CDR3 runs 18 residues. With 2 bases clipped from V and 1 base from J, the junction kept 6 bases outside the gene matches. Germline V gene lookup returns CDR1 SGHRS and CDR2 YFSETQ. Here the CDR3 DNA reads TGCGCCAGCAGCTTCCGCACTAGCGGGAGGGGGTCCTACAATGAGCAGTTCTTC. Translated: CASSFRTSGRGSYNEQFF. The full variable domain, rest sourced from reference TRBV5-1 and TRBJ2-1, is KAGVTQTPRYLIKTRGQQVTLSCSPISGHRSVSWYQQTPGQGLQFLFEYFSETQRNKGNFPGRFSGRQFSNSRSEMNVSTLELGDSALYLCASSFRTSGRGSYNEQFFGPGTRLTVL.

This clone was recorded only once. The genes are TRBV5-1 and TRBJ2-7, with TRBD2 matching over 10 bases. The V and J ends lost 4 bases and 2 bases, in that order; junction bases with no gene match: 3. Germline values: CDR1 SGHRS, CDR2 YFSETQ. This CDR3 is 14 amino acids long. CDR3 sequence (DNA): TGCGCCAGCAGCCGAAGCGGGGGGGCCTACGAGCAGTACTTC. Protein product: CASSRSGGAYEQYF.

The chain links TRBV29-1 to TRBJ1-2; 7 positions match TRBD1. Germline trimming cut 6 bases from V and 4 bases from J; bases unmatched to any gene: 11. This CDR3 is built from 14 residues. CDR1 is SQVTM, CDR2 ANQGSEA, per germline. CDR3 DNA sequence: TGCAGCGTCTACTCGGGACAGCCAGTCTATGGCTACACCTTC. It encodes CSVYSGQPVYGYTF.

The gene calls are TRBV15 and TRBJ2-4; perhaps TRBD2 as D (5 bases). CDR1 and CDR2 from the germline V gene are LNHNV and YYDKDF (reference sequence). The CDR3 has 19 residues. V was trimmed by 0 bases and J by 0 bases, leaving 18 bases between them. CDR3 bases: TGTGCCACCAGCAGAGATTGGGTGGTCCAGCGGCTAGCCAAAAACATTCAGTACTTC. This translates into CATSRDWVVQRLAKNIQYF.

The CDR3 reads CASSDQNYGYTF. In DNA form, the CDR3 reads TGTGCCAGCAGTGATCAGAACTATGGCTACACCTTC. The genes are TRBV2 and TRBJ1-2; no clear D. Trimming left V 3 bases short and J 2 bases short, with 4 bases between. The germline V gene has CDR1 SNHLY and CDR2 FYNNEI. The CDR3 has 12 residues.

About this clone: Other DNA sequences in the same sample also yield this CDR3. DNA for the CDR3: TGTGCCAGCAGTTACGAAGGGGACTATGGCTACACCTTC. Its translation is CASSYEGDYGYTF. This chain connects TRBV6-5 to TRBJ1-2; D is perhaps TRBD1 (5 bases). V lost 2 bases, J lost 3 bases, and 7 bases lay in between. The CDR3 spans 13 residues. Germline CDR1 MNHEY, CDR2 SVGAGI.

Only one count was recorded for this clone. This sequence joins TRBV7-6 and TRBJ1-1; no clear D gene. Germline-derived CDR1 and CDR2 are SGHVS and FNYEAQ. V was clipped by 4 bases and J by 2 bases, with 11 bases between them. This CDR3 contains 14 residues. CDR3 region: CASSSYSLNTEAFF. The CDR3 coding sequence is TGTGCCAGCAGCTCCTACTCTCTTAACACTGAAGCTTTCTTT.

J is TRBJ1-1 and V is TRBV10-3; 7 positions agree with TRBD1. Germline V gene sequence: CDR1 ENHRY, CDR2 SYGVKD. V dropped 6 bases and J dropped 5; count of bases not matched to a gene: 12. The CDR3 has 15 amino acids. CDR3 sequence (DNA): TGTGCCATCAGGTCAACAGGGGTAGGTGGGACTGAAGCTTTCTTT. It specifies CAIRSTGVGGTEAFF.

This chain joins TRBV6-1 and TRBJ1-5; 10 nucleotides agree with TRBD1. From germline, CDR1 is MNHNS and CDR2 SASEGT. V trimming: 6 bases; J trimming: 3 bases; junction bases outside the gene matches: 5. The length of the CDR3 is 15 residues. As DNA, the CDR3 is TGTGCCAGCAGCCCGGACAGGGGGTCCAATCAGCCCCAGCATTTT. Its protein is CASSPDRGSNQPQHF.

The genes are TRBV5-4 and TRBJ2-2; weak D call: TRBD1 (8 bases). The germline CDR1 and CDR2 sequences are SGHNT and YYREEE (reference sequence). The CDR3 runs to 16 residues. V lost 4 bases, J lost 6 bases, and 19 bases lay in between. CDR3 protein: CASSLPGQGGAGELFF. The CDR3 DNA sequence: TGTGCCAGCAGCCTACCCGGACAGGGAGGGGCCGGGGAGCTGTTTTTT.

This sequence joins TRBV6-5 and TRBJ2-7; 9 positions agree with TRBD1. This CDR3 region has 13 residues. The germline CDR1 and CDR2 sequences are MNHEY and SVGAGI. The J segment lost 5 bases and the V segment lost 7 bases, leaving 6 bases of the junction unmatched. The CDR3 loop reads CASTGTGPHEQYF. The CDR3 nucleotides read TGTGCCAGCACCGGGACAGGGCCCCACGAGCAGTACTTC.